This is a list of T cell receptor beta chains from one sample in a study of T cells in Graves' hyperthyroidism and ophthalmopathy. One entry per CDR3 protein, called by TCRdb with MiXCR from the multiplex PCR reads. The repertoire holds 700,000 to 950,000 distinct CDR3 sequences, with roughly 32% as singletons. Sequenced sample: blood. The receptors stem from a middle-aged woman with Graves' hyperthyroidism. CDR3s include the opening cysteine and the closing phenylalanine or tryptophan. D genes are given only for firm matches. A row's size may be missing; if present it is once, few, many or a size class.

V: TRBV7-2; J: TRBJ2-5; D: -; size: -; CDR3: CASRPRVGGLQETQYF
V: TRBV7-9; J: TRBJ1-5; D: -; size: many; CDR3: CASSLGSGTQGEPQHF
V: TRBV15; J: TRBJ1-2; D: TRBD1; size: many; CDR3: CATSRGTGHFNYGYTF
V: TRBV19; J: TRBJ2-3; D: -; size: few; CDR3: CASSQSSGGTDTQYF
V: TRBV7-9; J: TRBJ2-7; D: TRBD2; size: -; CDR3: CASSLVFGLDPYEQYF
V: TRBV4-3; J: TRBJ2-3; D: TRBD1; size: -; CDR3: CASSQWGQGADTQYF
V: TRBV6-2/TRBV6-3; J: TRBJ1-3; D: -; size: few; CDR3: CASSYETDSGNTIYF
V: TRBV12-3/TRBV12-4; J: TRBJ1-5; D: -; size: -; CDR3: CASRPGMTPQHF
V: TRBV5-4; J: TRBJ2-7; D: TRBD1; size: -; CDR3: CASTIGQGLYEQYF
V: TRBV10-3; J: TRBJ2-2; D: -; size: -; CDR3: CAISELSGTGELFF
V: TRBV30; J: TRBJ1-1; D: TRBD1; size: -; CDR3: CASDRGLGTEAFF
V: TRBV28; J: TRBJ1-5; D: -; size: -; CDR3: CASSSPSGNQPQHF
V: TRBV19; J: TRBJ1-2; D: TRBD1; size: -; CDR3: CASGPGQGITRYAF
V: TRBV2; J: TRBJ2-1; D: -; size: -; CDR3: CASSEGGNEQFF
V: TRBV6-5; J: TRBJ1-2; D: -; size: few; CDR3: CASSYTHSGASEDYGYTF
V: TRBV20-1; J: TRBJ1-1; D: -; size: many; CDR3: CSAEDITSTEAFF
V: TRBV5-1; J: TRBJ1-1; D: -; size: few; CDR3: CASSLTLQGPIHAEAFF
V: TRBV7-8; J: TRBJ1-3; D: -; size: many; CDR3: CASSWSGTTGNTIYF
V: TRBV6-5; J: TRBJ1-1; D: TRBD1; size: -; CDR3: CASSPGQGSAAFF
V: TRBV4-1; J: TRBJ1-5; D: -; size: many; CDR3: CASSQWIVNQPQHF
V: TRBV7-9; J: TRBJ2-5; D: TRBD1; size: many; CDR3: CASSLQGAGQETQYF
V: TRBV20-1; J: TRBJ1-1; D: -; size: -; CDR3: CSARVRLSNTEAFF
V: TRBV10-1; J: TRBJ2-5; D: -; size: -; CDR3: CASSAMVDQETQYF
V: TRBV12-3/TRBV12-4; J: TRBJ2-5; D: TRBD1; size: -; CDR3: CASRTGTGRQETQYF
V: TRBV7-2; J: TRBJ1-1; D: -; size: many; CDR3: CASSLAIRTEAFF
V: TRBV20-1; J: TRBJ1-1; D: -; size: many; CDR3: CSARDWGREAFF
V: TRBV24-1; J: TRBJ2-2; D: -; size: many; CDR3: CATSDLSGARTGELFF
V: TRBV10-3; J: TRBJ1-5; D: -; size: -; CDR3: CAISGGQPQHF
V: TRBV3-1; J: TRBJ1-2; D: -; size: few; CDR3: CASSQDWEQGAYGYTF
V: TRBV10-3; J: TRBJ1-2; D: -; size: many; CDR3: CAISERSRQGRLNYGYTF
V: TRBV6-5; J: TRBJ2-5; D: TRBD2; size: many; CDR3: CASSYGPGGPLDF
V: TRBV5-4; J: TRBJ1-2; D: TRBD1; size: many; CDR3: CASSTVTTGNGYTF
V: TRBV19; J: TRBJ1-1; D: -; size: many; CDR3: CASSTDSLNTEAFF
V: TRBV2; J: TRBJ2-7; D: -; size: -; CDR3: CASRRLDDEQYF
V: TRBV6-1; J: TRBJ1-2; D: -; size: few; CDR3: CASRETPDYGYTF
V: TRBV10-2; J: TRBJ1-1; D: -; size: many; CDR3: CASRYRATEAFF
V: TRBV14; J: TRBJ1-3; D: -; size: many; CDR3: CASSQVVDTIYF
V: TRBV7-9; J: TRBJ2-5; D: TRBD2; size: many; CDR3: CASSLEPPYGSGGGETQYF
V: TRBV19; J: TRBJ1-5; D: -; size: few; CDR3: CASSIQGWNQPQHF
V: TRBV12-3/TRBV12-4; J: TRBJ1-2; D: -; size: few; CDR3: CASSLVRGAYGYTF
V: TRBV6-2/TRBV6-3; J: TRBJ1-1; D: -; size: -; CDR3: CASTPRDSEAFF
V: TRBV15; J: TRBJ2-7; D: TRBD2; size: -; CDR3: CATSSLVGLGSNEQYF
V: TRBV12-3/TRBV12-4; J: TRBJ1-3; D: TRBD1; size: few; CDR3: CASSAQGVSGNTIYF
V: TRBV10-2; J: TRBJ1-1; D: -; size: -; CDR3: CASRPLWDGGEMNTEAFF
V: TRBV11-2; J: TRBJ2-5; D: -; size: -; CDR3: CASSLGASVETQYF
V: TRBV12-3/TRBV12-4; J: TRBJ2-5; D: TRBD1; size: -; CDR3: CASSLFRDRIGGETQYF